Many counts were recorded for the clone carrying this T cell receptor (beta chain). The data are from a study of chronic HIV infection and antiretroviral therapy. TCRdb re-derived calls from the 5' RACE reads in MiXCR, one entry per CDR3 protein. The sample carries 45,000 to 60,000 distinct CDR3 sequences, about 19% recorded once. Sequencing was performed on peripheral blood. This sequence originates from an adult who had HIV and had not received antiretroviral therapy, or was an uninfected healthy control (not recorded which).

The CDR3 here is CASSERQDIKGQFF. CDR3 bases: TGTGCCAGCAGTGAACGACAGGACATAAAAGGGCAGTTCTTC. This chain uses TRBV2 with TRBJ2-1; perhaps TRBD1 as D (6 bases). The germline V and J ends were trimmed by 2 bases and 12 bases, with 17 bases remaining between them. CDR1 is SNHLY, CDR2 FYNNEI, per germline. The CDR3 sequence is 14 residues long.